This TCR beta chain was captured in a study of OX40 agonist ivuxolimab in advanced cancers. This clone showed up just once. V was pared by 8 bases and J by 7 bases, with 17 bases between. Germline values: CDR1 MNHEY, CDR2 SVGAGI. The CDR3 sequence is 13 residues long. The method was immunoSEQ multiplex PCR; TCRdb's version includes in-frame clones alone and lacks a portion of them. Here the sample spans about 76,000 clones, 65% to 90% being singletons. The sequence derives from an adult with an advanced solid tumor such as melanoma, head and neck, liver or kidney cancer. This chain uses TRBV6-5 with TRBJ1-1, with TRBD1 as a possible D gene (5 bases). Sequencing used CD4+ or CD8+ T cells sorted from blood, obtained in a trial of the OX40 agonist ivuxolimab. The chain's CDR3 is CASRRGNTNEAFF. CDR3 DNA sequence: TGTGCCAGCCGGCGGGGCAACACCAATGAAGCTTTCTTT.